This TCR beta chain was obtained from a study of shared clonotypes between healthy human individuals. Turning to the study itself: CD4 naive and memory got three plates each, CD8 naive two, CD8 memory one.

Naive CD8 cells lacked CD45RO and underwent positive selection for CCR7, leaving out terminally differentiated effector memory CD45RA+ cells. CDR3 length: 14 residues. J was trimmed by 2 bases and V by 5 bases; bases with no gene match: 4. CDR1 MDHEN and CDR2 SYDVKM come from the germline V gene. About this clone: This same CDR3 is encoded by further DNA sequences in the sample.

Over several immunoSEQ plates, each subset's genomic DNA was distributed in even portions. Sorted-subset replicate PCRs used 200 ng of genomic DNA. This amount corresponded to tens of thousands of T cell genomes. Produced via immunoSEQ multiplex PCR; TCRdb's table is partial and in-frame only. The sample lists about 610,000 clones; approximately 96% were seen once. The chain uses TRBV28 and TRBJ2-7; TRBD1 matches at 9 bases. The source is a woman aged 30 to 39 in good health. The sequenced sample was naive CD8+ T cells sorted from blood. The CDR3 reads CASSPGTGPYEQYF. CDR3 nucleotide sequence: TGTGCCAGCAGTCCCGGGACAGGGCCCTACGAGCAGTACTTC.